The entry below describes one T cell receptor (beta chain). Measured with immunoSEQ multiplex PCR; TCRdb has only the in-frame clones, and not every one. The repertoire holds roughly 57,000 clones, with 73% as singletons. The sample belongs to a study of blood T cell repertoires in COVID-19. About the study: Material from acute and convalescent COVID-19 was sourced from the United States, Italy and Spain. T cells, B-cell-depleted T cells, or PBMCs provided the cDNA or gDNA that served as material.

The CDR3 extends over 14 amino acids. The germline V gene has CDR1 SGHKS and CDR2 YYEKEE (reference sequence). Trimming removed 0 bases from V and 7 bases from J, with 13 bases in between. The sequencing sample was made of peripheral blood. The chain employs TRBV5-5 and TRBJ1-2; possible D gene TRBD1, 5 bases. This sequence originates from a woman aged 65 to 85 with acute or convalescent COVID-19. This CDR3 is CASSLASGASGYTF. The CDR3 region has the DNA TGTGCCAGCAGCTTGGCCAGCGGGGCGTCTGGCTACACCTTC.